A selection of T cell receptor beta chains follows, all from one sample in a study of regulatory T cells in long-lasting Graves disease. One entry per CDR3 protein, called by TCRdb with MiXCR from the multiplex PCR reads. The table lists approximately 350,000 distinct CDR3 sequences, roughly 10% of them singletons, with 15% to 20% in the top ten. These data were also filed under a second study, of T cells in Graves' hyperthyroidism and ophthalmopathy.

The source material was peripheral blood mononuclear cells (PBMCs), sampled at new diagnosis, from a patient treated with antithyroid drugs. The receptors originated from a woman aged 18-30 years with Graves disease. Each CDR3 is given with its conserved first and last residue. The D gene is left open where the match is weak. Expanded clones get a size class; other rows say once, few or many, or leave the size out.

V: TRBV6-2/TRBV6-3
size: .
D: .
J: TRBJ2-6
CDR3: CASNKPGVGANVLTF
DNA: TGTGCCAGCAATAAACCGGGCGTTGGGGCCAACGTCCTGACTTTC

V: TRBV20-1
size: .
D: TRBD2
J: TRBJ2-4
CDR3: CSARVSGPTVGIQYF
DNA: TGCAGTGCTAGAGTTAGCGGGCCGACGGTTGGCATTCAGTACTTC

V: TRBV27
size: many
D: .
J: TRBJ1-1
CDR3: CASRSRVNTEAFF
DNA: TGTGCCAGCAGATCACGAGTGAACACTGAAGCTTTCTTT

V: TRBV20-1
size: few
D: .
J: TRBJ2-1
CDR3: CSANARKAVDEQFF
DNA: TGCAGTGCTAACGCCCGGAAAGCCGTCGATGAGCAGTTCTTC

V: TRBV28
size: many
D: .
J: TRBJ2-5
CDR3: CASSLPAGFQETQYF
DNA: TGTGCCAGCAGCCTACCAGCGGGCTTTCAAGAGACCCAGTACTTC

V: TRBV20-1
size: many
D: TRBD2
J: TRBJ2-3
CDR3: CSARAGGPSDTQYF
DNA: TGCAGTGCTAGAGCGGGAGGGCCCTCAGATACGCAGTATTTT

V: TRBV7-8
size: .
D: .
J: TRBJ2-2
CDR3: CASSLGVAGTGELFF
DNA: TGTGCCAGCAGCTTAGGGGTCGCGGGCACCGGGGAGCTGTTTTTT

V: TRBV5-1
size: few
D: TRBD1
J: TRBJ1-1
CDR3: CASSLYRGRNTEAFF
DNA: TGCGCCAGCAGCTTGTACAGGGGGCGAAACACTGAAGCTTTCTTT

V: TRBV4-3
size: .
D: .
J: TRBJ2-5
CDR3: CASSQDRREETQYF
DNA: TGCGCCAGCAGCCAAGATCGGAGAGAAGAGACCCAGTACTTC

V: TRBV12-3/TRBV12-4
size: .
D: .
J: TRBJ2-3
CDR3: CASSFIGTPGVDTQYF
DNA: TGTGCCAGCAGTTTTATTGGGACCCCCGGGGTAGATACGCAGTATTTT

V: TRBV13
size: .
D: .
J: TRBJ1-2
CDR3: CASSLSPQGRNYGYTF
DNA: TGTGCCAGCAGCTTATCTCCGCAGGGCCGAAACTATGGCTACACCTTC

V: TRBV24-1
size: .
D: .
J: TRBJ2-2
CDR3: CATRDRELTGELFF
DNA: TGTGCCACCAGAGACCGGGAGCTCACCGGGGAGCTGTTTTTT

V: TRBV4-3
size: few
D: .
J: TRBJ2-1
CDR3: CASSQDERCPNEQFF
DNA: TGCGCCAGCAGCCAAGATGAGCGGTGCCCAAATGAGCAGTTCTTC

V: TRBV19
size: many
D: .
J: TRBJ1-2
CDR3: CASSILDNYGYTF
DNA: TGTGCCAGTAGTATACTCGACAACTATGGCTACACCTTC

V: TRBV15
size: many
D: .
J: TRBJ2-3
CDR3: CATSSLKITDTQYF
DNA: TGTGCCACCAGCAGTTTGAAGATCACAGATACGCAGTATTTT

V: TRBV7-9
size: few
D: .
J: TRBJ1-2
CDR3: CASSSRTLNYGYTF
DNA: TGTGCCAGCAGCTCCCGGACTCTTAACTATGGCTACACCTTC

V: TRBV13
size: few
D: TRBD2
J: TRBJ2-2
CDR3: CASSSNILAGVNTGELFF
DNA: TGTGCCAGCAGCTCAAACATTTTAGCGGGGGTGAACACCGGGGAGCTGTTTTTT

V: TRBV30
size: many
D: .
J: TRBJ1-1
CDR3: CAWRTVFGTEAFF
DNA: TGTGCCTGGAGGACAGTATTTGGCACTGAAGCTTTCTTT

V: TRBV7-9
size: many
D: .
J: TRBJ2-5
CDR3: CASPFPETQYF
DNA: TGTGCCAGCCCTTTTCCAGAGACCCAGTACTTC

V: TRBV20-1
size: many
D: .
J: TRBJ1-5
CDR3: CSEGREYSRQPQHF
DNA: TGCAGTGAGGGCAGGGAATATTCCCGGCAGCCCCAGCATTTT

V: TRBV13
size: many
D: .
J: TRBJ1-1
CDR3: CASSLRGYGAFF
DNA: TGTGCCAGCAGCCTTAGGGGGTACGGAGCTTTCTTT

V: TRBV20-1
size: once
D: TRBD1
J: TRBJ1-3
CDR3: CSAPTGSSGNTIYF
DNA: TGCAGTGCGCCGACAGGGAGCTCTGGAAACACCATATATTTT

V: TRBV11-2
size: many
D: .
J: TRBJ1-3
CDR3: CASSLYGGTSGNTIYF
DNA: TGTGCCAGCAGCTTATACGGGGGTACCTCTGGAAACACCATATATTTT

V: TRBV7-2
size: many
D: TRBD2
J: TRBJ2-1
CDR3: CASSQLAGAHNEQFF
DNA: TGTGCCAGCAGCCAACTAGCGGGAGCCCACAATGAGCAGTTCTTC

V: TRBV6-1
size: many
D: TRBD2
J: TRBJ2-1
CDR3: CASSHPGLAVQFF
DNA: TGTGCCAGCAGTCACCCGGGACTAGCGGTGCAGTTCTTC

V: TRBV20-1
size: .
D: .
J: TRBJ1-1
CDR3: CSARDRKNRPTGLNTEAFF
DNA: TGCAGTGCTAGAGATCGAAAAAACAGGCCGACTGGTTTGAACACTGAAGCTTTCTTT

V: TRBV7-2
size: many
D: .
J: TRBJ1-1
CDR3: CASSLVAGMNTEAFF
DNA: TGTGCCAGCAGCTTAGTTGCGGGCATGAACACTGAAGCTTTCTTT

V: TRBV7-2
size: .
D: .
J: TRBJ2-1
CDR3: CASSLDSSVVGGRNEQFF
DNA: TGTGCCAGCAGCTTAGATTCCTCGGTTGTCGGAGGCCGCAATGAGCAGTTCTTC

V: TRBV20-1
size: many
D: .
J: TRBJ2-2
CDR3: CSASLLADLGTGELFF
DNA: TGCAGTGCTAGTCTTCTGGCGGACCTCGGAACCGGGGAGCTGTTTTTT

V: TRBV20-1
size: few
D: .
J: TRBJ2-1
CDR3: CSAGAMRSSYNEQFF
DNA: TGCAGTGCTGGGGCAATGAGGAGCTCCTACAATGAGCAGTTCTTC

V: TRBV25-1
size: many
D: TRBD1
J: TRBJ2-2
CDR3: CASSEPRTGDGGELFF
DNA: TGTGCCAGCAGTGAACCCAGGACAGGGGATGGCGGGGAGCTGTTTTTT

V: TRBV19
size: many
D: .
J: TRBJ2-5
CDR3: CASSRGQTNDQETQYF
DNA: TGTGCCAGTAGTAGAGGACAGACCAATGATCAAGAGACCCAGTACTTC

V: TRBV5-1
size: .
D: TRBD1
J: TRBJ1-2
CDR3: CASRPGQDYGYTF
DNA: TGCGCCAGCAGGCCGGGACAGGACTATGGCTACACCTTC

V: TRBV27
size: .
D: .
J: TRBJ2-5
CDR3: CASSLYGGRETQYF
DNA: TGTGCCAGCAGTTTATACGGGGGCCGTGAGACCCAGTACTTC

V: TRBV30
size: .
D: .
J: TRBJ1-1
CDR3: CAWRLQGNTEAFF
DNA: TGTGCCTGGAGGCTACAGGGGAACACTGAAGCTTTCTTT

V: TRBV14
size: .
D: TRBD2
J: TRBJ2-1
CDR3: CASSHLGGSSYEQFF
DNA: TGTGCCAGCAGCCATTTGGGGGGGTCGTCCTACGAGCAGTTCTTC

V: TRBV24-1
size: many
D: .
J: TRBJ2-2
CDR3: CATSGDRITGELFF
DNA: TGTGCCACCAGTGGCGACAGGATCACCGGGGAGCTGTTTTTT

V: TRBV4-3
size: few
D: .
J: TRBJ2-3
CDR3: CASSQWSTDTQYF
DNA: TGCGCCAGCAGCCAATGGAGCACAGATACGCAGTATTTT

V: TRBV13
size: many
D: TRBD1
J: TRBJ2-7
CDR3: CASSVGQGTYEQYF
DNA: TGTGCCAGCAGCGTGGGACAGGGGACCTACGAGCAGTACTTC

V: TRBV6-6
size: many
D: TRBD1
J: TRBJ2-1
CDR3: CASSYSQLGTESSYGAEQFF
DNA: TGTGCCAGCAGTTACTCGCAACTCGGGACAGAATCGTCATACGGGGCTGAGCAGTTCTTC

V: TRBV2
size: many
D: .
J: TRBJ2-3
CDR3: CASSEYRDTDTQYF
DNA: TGTGCCAGCAGTGAATATAGGGACACAGATACGCAGTATTTT

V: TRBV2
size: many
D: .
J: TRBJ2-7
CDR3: CASGGLLRSSYEQYF
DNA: TGTGCCAGTGGGGGGCTCCTACGAAGCTCCTACGAGCAGTACTTC

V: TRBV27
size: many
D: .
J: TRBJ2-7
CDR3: CASSLLAQGYEQYF
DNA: TGTGCCAGCAGTTTGCTCGCCCAGGGGTACGAGCAGTACTTC

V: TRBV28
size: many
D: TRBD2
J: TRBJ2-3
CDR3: CASSLIIPPAGGQYTDTQYF
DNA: TGTGCCAGCAGTTTAATTATTCCACCCGCGGGGGGCCAATACACAGATACGCAGTATTTT

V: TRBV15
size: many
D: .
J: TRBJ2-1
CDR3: CATSRVDGTGYNEQFF
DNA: TGTGCCACCAGCAGAGTGGACGGGACCGGTTACAATGAGCAGTTCTTC

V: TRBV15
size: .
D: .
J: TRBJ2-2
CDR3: CATSSRGSGMGTGELFF
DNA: TGTGCCACCAGCAGCCGGGGTTCAGGGATGGGCACCGGGGAGCTGTTTTTT

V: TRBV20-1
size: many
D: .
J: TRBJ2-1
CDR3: CSATGLAGSYNEQFF
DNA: TGCAGTGCAACGGGACTCGCCGGCTCCTACAATGAGCAGTTCTTC

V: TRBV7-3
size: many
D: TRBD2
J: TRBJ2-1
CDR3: CASSLMPGGSYNEQFF
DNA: TGTGCCAGCAGCTTAATGCCGGGAGGGTCATACAATGAGCAGTTCTTC

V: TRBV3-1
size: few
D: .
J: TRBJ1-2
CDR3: CASSQSAVNYGYTF
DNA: TGTGCCAGCAGCCAATCTGCAGTTAACTATGGCTACACCTTC

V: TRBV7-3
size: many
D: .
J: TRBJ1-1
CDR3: CASSLTAAMNTEAFF
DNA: TGTGCCAGCAGCTTAACTGCGGCCATGAACACTGAAGCTTTCTTT

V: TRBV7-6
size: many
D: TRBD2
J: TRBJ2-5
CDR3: CASSPVAGLAHETQYF
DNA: TGTGCCAGCAGCCCTGTAGCGGGGCTTGCGCACGAGACCCAGTACTTC

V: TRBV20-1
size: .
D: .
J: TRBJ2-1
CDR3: CSARDWRETSYNEQFF
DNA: TGCAGTGCTAGAGATTGGAGGGAGACCTCCTACAATGAGCAGTTCTTC

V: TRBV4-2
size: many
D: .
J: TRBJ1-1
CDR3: CASSQDGGNTEAFF
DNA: TGTGCCAGCAGCCAAGATGGCGGGAACACTGAAGCTTTCTTT

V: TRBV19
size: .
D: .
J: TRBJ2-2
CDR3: CATKTGATGELFF
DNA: TGTGCCACCAAAACAGGTGCCACCGGGGAGCTGTTTTTT